This TCR beta chain was sequenced during a study of blood T cell repertoires in COVID-19. Study overall: Some COVID-19 samples were acute and others convalescent; all came from the United States, Italy and Spain. In each case, the material was cDNA or gDNA derived from T cells, B-cell-depleted T cells, or PBMCs.

The CDR3 length is 16 residues. Germline CDR1 MDHEN, CDR2 SYDVKM. V gave up 2 bases and J gave up 8 bases; unmatched junction bases: 9. Original methodology: Researchers report that nucleated cell counts were estimated from reference gene primer amplification. The data were produced by immunoSEQ multiplex PCR, yet TCRdb's version contains in-frame clones alone and is incomplete. From that table come the V and J calls and clone size; the DNA was used to work out D and trimming. The profile shows approximately 170,000 clones, about 88% of them singletons. The TCR was taken from a man in his thirties or forties with acute or convalescent COVID-19. V gene TRBV28 combines with J gene TRBJ1-6, with 7 nucleotides matching TRBD1. Source material: peripheral blood. CDR3 protein: CASSLGRGYVYSPLHF. The CDR3 DNA is TGTGCCAGCAGTTTAGGCAGGGGGTATGTTTATTCACCCCTCCACTTT.